One sample yielded the 5 T cell receptor beta chains listed below, sequenced in a study of T cell responses to AZD1222 COVID-19 vaccine. Clones were read by immunoSEQ multiplex PCR, and TCRdb kept only the in-frame ones, dropping some. The sample lists some 110,000 clones, more than 85% occurring once. This material consisted of peripheral blood, taken on day 0 of AZD1222 vaccination. These TCRs come from an adult in good health.

The chain recombines TRBV10-3 with TRBJ2-7; the match to TRBD1 covers 9 bases. Germline V CDR1 and CDR2: ENHRY, SYGVKD. V dropped 8 bases and J dropped 1; count of bases not matched to a gene: 3. The length of the CDR3 is 13 residues. The CDR3 coding sequence is TGTGCCATCTCCGGGACAGGGTCCTACGAGCAGTACTTC. It yields the protein CAISGTGSYEQYF.

This rearrangement joins TRBV6-5 to TRBJ2-5, with 8 bases matching TRBD1. Unmatched junction bases numbered 3, after V lost 5 bases and J lost 4 bases. The CDR3 is made up of 13 amino acids. Germline V gives CDR1 MNHEY, CDR2 SVGAGI. CDR3 nucleotides: TGTGCCAGCAGTCCCCAGGGGGCAGAGACCCAGTACTTC. Its translation is CASSPQGAETQYF.

This chain uses TRBV3-1 (or the pseudogene TRBV3-2) with TRBJ2-1, with 10 bases aligning to TRBD2. The V gene end was trimmed by 4 bases and the J gene end by 5 bases; junction bases not matched to a gene: 8. Germline CDR1 reads LGHDT; CDR2 reads YNNKEL (reference sequence). The CDR3 has 16 residues. This chain's CDR3 is CASSLLSGRGNNEQFF. The DNA of the CDR3 is TGTGCCAGCAGCCTCCTCAGCGGGAGGGGAAACAATGAGCAGTTCTTC.

The chain combines TRBV5-4 with TRBJ2-7, with D perhaps matching TRBD2 (5 bases). This CDR3 region has 15 residues. V was pared by 1 base and J by 2 bases, with 13 bases between. Germline values: CDR1 SGHNT, CDR2 YYREEE (reference sequence). Here the CDR3 reads CASSLNGLQTYEQYF. The CDR3 bases are TGTGCCAGCAGCTTGAACGGACTTCAAACCTACGAGCAGTACTTC. Using reference TRBV5-4 and TRBJ2-7 for the parts outside the CDR3, the full variable domain is ETGVTQSPTHLIKTRGQQVTLRCSSQSGHNTVSWYQQALGQGPQFIFQYYREEENGRGNFPPRFSGLQFPNYSSELNVNALELDDSALYLCASSLNGLQTYEQYFGPGTRLTVT.

This clone showed up just once. This chain uses TRBV11-3 with TRBJ2-1, with 9 bases identical to TRBD2. Losses at the gene ends were 5 bases for V and 5 bases for J; bases not matched to a gene: 16. Looked up from germline, CDR1 is SGHNT and CDR2 is YENEEA. This CDR3 region has 18 residues. The CDR3 reads CASSHISSGRSWDNEQFF. As DNA, the CDR3 is TGTGCCAGCAGCCACATCAGTAGCGGGAGAAGTTGGGACAATGAGCAGTTCTTC.